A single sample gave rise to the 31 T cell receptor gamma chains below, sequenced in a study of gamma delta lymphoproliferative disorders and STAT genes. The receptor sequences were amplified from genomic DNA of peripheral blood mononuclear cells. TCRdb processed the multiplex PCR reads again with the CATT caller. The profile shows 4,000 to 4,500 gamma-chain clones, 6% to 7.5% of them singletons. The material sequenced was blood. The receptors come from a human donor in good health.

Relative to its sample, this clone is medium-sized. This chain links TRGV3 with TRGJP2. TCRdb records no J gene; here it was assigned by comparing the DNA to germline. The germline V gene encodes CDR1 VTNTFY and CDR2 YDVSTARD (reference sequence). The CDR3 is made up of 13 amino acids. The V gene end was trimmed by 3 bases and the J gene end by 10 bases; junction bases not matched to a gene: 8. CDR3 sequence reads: CATWDLGGWIKTF. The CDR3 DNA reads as TGTGCCACCTGGGACCTAGGGGGTTGGATCAAGACGTTT.

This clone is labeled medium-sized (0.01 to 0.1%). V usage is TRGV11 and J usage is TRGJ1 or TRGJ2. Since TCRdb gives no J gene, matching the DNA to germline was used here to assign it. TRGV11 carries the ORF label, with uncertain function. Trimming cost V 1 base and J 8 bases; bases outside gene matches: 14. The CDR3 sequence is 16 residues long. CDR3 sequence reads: CACWIRHQTPANKKLF. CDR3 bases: TGTGCCTGCTGGATTAGGCATCAAACGCCAGCAAATAAGAAACTCTTT.

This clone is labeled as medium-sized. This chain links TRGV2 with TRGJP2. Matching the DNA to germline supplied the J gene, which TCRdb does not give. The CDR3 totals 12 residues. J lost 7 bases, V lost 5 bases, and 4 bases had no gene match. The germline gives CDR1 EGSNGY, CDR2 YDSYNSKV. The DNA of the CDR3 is TGTGCCACCTGGGTTGCTGATTGGATCAAGACGTTT. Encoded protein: CATWVADWIKTF.

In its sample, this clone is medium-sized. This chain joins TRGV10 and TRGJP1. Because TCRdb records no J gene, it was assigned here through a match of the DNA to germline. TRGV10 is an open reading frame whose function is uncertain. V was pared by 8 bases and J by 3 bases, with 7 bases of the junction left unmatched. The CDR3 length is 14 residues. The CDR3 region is CAAWDVPTGWFKIF. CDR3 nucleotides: TGTGCTGCGTGGGATGTACCCACTGGTTGGTTCAAGATATTT.

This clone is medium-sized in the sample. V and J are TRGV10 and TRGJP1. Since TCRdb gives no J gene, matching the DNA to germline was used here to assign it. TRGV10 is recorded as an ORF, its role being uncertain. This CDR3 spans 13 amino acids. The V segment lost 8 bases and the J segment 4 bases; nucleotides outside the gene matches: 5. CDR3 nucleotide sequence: TGTGCTGCGTGGGACCTCACTGGTTGGTTCAAGATATTT. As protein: CAAWDLTGWFKIF.

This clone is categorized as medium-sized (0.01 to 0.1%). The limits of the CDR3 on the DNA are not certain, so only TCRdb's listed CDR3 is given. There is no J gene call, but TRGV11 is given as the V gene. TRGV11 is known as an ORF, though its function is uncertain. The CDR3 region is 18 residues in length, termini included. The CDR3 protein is CTTVPAGLGTNFWYKKLF.

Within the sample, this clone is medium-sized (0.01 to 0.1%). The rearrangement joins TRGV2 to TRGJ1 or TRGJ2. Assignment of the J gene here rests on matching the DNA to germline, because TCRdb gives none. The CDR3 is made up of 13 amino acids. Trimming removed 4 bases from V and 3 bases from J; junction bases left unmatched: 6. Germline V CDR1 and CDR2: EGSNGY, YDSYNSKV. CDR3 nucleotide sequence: TGTGCCACCTGGGAGGGATGTTATTATAAGAAACTCTTT. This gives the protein CATWEGCYYKKLF.

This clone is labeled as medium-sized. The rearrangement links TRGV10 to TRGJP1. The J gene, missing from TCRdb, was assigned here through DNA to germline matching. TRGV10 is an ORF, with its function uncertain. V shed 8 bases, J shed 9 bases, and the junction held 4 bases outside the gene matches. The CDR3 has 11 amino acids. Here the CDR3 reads CAAWDSWFKIF. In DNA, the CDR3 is TGTGCTGCGTGGGATAGTTGGTTCAAGATATTT.

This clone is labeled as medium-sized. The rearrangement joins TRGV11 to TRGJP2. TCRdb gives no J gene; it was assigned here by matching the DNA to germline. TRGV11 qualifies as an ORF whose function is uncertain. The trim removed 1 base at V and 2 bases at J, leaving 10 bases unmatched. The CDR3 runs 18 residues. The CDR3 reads CACWIRQERGSSDWIKTF. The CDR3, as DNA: TGTGCCTGCTGGATTAGGCAGGAGAGGGGCAGTAGTGATTGGATCAAGACGTTT.

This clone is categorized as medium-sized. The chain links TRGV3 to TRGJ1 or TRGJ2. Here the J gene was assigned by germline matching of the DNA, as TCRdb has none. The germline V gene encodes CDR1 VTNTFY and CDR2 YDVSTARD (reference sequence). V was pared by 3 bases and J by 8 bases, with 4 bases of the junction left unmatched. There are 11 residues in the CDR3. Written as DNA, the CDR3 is TGTGCCACCTGGGACTTACATAAGAAACTCTTT. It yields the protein CATWDLHKKLF.

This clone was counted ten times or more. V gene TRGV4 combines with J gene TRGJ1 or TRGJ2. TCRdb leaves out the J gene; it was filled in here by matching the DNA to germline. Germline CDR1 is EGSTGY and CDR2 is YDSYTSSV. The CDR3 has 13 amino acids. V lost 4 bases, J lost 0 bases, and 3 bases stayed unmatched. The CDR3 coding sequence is TGTGCCACCTGGGAGCAGAATTATTATAAGAAACTCTTT. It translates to CATWEQNYYKKLF.

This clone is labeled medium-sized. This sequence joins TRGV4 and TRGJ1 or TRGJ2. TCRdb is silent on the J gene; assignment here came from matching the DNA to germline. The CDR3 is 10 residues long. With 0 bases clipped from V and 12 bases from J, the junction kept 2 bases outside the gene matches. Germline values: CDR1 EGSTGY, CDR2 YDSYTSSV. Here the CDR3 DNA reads TGTGCCACCTGGGATGGGTGGAAACTCTTT. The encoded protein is CATWDGWKLF.

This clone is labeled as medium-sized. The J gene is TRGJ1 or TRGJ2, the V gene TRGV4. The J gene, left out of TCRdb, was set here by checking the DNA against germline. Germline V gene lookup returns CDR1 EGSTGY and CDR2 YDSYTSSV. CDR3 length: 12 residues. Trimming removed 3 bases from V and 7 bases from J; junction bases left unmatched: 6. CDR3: CATWDLRYKKLF. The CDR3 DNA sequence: TGTGCCACCTGGGATCTACGGTATAAGAAACTCTTT.

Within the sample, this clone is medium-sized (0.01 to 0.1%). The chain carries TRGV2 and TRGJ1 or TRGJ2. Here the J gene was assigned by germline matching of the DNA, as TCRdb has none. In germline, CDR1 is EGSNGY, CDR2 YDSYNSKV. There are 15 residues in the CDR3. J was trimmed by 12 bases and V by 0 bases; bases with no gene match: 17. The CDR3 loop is CATWDGLSVGVWKLF. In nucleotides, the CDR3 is TGTGCCACCTGGGACGGGCTAAGTGTTGGGGTATGGAAACTCTTT.

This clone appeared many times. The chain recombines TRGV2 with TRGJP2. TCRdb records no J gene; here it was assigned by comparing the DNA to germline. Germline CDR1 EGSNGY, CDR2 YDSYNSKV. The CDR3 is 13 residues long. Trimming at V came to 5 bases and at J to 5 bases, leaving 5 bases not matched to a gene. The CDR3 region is CATWGESDWIKTF. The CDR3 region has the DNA TGTGCCACCTGGGGCGAGAGTGATTGGATCAAGACGTTT.

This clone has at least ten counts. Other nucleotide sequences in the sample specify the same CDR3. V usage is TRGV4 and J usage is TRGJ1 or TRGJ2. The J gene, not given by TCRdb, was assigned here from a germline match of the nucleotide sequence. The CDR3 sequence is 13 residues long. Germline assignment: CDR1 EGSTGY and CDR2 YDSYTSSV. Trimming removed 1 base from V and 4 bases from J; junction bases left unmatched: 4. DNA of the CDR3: TGTGCCACCTGGGATGGACGGTATTATAAGAAACTCTTT. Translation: CATWDGRYYKKLF.

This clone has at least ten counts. The DNA for the CDR3 is TGTGCCACCTGGGATACCCCTACGAATTATTATAAGAAACTCTTT. Its translation: CATWDTPTNYYKKLF. This chain joins TRGV8 and TRGJ1 or TRGJ2. TCRdb gives no J gene; it was assigned here by matching the DNA to germline. J was trimmed by 0 bases and V by 2 bases; bases with no gene match: 7. The CDR3 consists of 15 residues. Germline V gene lookup returns CDR1 VENAVY and CDR2 YDSYNSRV.

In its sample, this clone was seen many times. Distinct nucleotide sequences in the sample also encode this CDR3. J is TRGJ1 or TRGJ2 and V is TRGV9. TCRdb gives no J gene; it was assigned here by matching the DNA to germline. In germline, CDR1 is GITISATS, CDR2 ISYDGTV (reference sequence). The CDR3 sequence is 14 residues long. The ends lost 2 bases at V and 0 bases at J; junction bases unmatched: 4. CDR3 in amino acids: CALWEALNYYKKLF. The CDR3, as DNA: TGTGCCTTGTGGGAGGCCTTGAATTATTATAAGAAACTCTTT.

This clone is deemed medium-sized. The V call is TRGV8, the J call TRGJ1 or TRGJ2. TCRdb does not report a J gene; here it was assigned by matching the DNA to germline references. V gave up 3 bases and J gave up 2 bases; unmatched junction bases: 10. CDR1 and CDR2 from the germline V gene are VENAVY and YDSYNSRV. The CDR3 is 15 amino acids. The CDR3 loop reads CATWDPLPYYYKKLF. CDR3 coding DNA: TGTGCCACCTGGGATCCCTTACCTTATTATTATAAGAAACTCTTT.

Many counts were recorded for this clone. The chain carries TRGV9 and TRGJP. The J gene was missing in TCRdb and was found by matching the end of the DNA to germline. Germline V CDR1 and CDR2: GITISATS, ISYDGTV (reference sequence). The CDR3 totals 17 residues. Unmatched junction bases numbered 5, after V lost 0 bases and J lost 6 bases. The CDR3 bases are TGTGCCTTGTGGGAGGTGCAACCAGAGTTGGGCAAAAAAATCAAGGTATTT. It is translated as CALWEVQPELGKKIKVF.

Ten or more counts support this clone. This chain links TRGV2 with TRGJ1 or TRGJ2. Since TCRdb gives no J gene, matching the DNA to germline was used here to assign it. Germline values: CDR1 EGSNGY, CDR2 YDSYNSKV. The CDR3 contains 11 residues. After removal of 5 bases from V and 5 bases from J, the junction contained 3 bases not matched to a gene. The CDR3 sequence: CATWANYKKLF. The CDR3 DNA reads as TGTGCCACCTGGGCCAATTATAAGAAACTCTTT.

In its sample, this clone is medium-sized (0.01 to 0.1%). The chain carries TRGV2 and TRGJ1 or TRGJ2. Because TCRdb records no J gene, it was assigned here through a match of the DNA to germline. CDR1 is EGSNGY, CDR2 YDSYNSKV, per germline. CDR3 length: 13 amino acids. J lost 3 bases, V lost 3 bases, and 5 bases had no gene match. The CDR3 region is CATWDPIYYKKLF. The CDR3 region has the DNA TGTGCCACCTGGGACCCCATTTATTATAAGAAACTCTTT.

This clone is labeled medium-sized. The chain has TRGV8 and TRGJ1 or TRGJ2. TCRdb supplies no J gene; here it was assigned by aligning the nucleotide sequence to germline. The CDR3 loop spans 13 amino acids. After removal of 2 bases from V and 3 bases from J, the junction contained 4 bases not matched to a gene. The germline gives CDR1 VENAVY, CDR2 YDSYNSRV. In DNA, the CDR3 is TGTGCCACCTGGGATACCTCTTATTATAAGAAACTCTTT. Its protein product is CATWDTSYYKKLF.

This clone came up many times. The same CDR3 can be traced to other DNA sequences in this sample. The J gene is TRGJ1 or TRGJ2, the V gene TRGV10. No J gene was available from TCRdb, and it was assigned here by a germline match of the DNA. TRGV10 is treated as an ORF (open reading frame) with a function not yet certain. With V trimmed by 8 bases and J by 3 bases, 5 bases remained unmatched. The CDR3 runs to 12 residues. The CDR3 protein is CAAWGVYYKKLF. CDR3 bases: TGTGCTGCGTGGGGAGTTTATTATAAGAAACTCTTT.

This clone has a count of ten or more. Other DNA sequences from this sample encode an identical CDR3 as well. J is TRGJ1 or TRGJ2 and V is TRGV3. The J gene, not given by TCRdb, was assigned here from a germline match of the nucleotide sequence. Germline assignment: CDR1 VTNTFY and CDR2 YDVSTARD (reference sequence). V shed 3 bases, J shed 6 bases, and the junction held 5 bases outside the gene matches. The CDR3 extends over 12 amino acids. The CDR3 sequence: CATWDRPYKKLF. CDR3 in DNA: TGTGCCACCTGGGACCGTCCTTATAAGAAACTCTTT.

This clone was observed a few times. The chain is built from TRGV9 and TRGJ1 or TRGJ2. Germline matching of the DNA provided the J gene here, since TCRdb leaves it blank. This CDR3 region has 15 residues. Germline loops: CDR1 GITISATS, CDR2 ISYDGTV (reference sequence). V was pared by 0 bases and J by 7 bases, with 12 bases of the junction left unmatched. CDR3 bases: TGTGCCTTGTGGGAGGTGCTATGTGAGTTGTATAAGAAACTCTTT. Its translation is CALWEVLCELYKKLF.

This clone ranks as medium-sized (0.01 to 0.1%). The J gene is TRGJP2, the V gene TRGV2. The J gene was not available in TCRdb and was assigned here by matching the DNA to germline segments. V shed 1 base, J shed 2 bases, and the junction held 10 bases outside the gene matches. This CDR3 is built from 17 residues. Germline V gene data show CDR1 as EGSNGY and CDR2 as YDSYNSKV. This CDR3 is CATWDGQRGSSDWIKTF. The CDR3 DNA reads TGTGCCACCTGGGACGGCCAACGGGGGAGTAGTGATTGGATCAAGACGTTT.

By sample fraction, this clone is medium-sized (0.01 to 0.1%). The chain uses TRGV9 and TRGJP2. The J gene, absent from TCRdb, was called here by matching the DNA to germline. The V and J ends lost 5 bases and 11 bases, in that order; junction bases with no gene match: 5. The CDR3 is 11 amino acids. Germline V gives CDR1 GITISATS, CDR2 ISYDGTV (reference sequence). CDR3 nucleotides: TGTGCCTTGTGGGCGGTCTGGATCAAGACGTTT. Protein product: CALWAVWIKTF.

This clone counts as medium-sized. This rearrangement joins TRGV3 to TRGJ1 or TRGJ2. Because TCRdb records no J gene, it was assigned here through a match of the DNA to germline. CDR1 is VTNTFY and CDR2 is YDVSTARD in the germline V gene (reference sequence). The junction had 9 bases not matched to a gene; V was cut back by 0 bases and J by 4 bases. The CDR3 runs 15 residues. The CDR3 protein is CATWDRPPCYYKKLF. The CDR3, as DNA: TGTGCCACCTGGGACAGGCCCCCGTGCTATTATAAGAAACTCTTT.

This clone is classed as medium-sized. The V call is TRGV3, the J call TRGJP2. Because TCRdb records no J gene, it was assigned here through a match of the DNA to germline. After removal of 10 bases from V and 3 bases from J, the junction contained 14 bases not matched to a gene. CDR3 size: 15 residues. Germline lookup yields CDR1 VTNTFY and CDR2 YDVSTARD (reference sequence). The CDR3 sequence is CATPPQPCSDWIKTF. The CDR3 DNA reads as TGTGCCACGCCGCCACAGCCCTGTAGTGATTGGATCAAGACGTTT.

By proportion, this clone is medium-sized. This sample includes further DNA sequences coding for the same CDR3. The CDR3 region has the DNA TGTGCCACCTGGGACGGGCGTGGGAAACTCTTT. Amino acids: CATWDGRGKLF. This chain joins TRGV2 and TRGJ1 or TRGJ2. TCRdb is silent on the J gene; assignment here came from matching the DNA to germline. Germline values: CDR1 EGSNGY, CDR2 YDSYNSKV. V was pared by 0 bases and J by 12 bases, with 5 bases of the junction left unmatched. This CDR3 is 11 amino acids long.